This is a list of T cell receptor beta chains from one sample in a study of CD8 T cells in ankylosing spondylitis. TCRdb analysed the 5' RACE reads with MiXCR anew, one entry per CDR3 protein. The profile shows approximately 140,000 distinct CDR3 sequences, approximately 44% of them singletons. Sample: synovial fluid, either unsorted or a sorted T cell fraction (not recorded which). Receptors originate from a male donor with ankylosing spondylitis. CDR3s include the opening cysteine and the closing phenylalanine or tryptophan. Fields, in order: V gene, D gene, CDR3 protein. The D gene is left open where the match is weak.

v_call: TRBV11-2
d_call: -
cdr3_aa: CASSSLGIYSYNSPLHF

v_call: TRBV20-1
d_call: -
cdr3_aa: CSASVRGGGTEAFF

v_call: TRBV25-1
d_call: -
cdr3_aa: CASAALGNMNTEAFF

v_call: TRBV27
d_call: -
cdr3_aa: CASSYDSLGNEQFF

v_call: TRBV7-6
d_call: -
cdr3_aa: CASSLEAGRDEQFF

v_call: TRBV27
d_call: -
cdr3_aa: CASSSNRAGFRGVPHWADGYTF

v_call: TRBV4-1
d_call: -
cdr3_aa: CASSQLPPGAKMTQYF

v_call: TRBV7-9
d_call: -
cdr3_aa: CASTQPRGGGYTF

v_call: TRBV28
d_call: TRBD2
cdr3_aa: CASSFWGEGPTGELFF

v_call: TRBV2
d_call: TRBD1
cdr3_aa: CAREDRNTDTQYF

v_call: TRBV7-6
d_call: -
cdr3_aa: CASSLGGNPYEQYF

v_call: TRBV3-1
d_call: TRBD1
cdr3_aa: CASSPGTGQGNEQFF

v_call: TRBV13
d_call: -
cdr3_aa: CASRALESTDTQYF

v_call: TRBV5-1
d_call: -
cdr3_aa: CASSAYGWGSYNSPLHF

v_call: TRBV15
d_call: TRBD1
cdr3_aa: CATSRGEGGYYEQYF

v_call: TRBV20-1
d_call: -
cdr3_aa: CSTDRFNEQFF

v_call: TRBV12-3/TRBV12-4
d_call: -
cdr3_aa: CASNPWGLSYEQYF

v_call: TRBV29-1
d_call: -
cdr3_aa: CSVGKGWESSYEQYF

v_call: TRBV4-2
d_call: TRBD2
cdr3_aa: CASSQGNSGRAPHEQYF

v_call: TRBV6-5
d_call: -
cdr3_aa: CASSYRATYEQYF

v_call: TRBV3-1
d_call: TRBD2
cdr3_aa: CASSQRTSGQHTDTQYF

v_call: TRBV18
d_call: TRBD2
cdr3_aa: CASSPGQGPGGEQYF

v_call: TRBV27
d_call: TRBD1
cdr3_aa: CASSDHSGTGTDTGELFF

v_call: TRBV11-2
d_call: -
cdr3_aa: CASSLSPDSLKHEQFF

v_call: TRBV20-1
d_call: TRBD2
cdr3_aa: CSAGGTSGYNEQFF

v_call: TRBV28
d_call: TRBD1
cdr3_aa: CASSDRVFSEQFF

v_call: TRBV5-1
d_call: TRBD2
cdr3_aa: CASSLGASGLNEQFF

v_call: TRBV4-1
d_call: TRBD1
cdr3_aa: CASSHPTGVNEKLFF

v_call: TRBV29-1
d_call: -
cdr3_aa: CSAGVNTEAFF